The clone carrying this T cell receptor beta chain came up a few times. The target antigen is unknown. Produced via immunoSEQ multiplex PCR; TCRdb's table is partial and in-frame only. The sample holds about 140,000 clones, approximately 84% seen once. The sample originates from a study of cytomegalovirus exposure and HLA in healthy donors. Overall study findings and caveats: Overall, roughly 160 TCR beta chains were annotated as cytomegalovirus-associated. Generally TCR sequences proved uncommon, though certain public TCRs appeared in numerous donors. Confirmation in vitro established that a few CMV-associated chains were specific for CMV antigens.

The trim removed 6 bases at V and 10 bases at J, leaving 12 bases unmatched. There are 16 residues in the CDR3. The V gene's germline CDR1 is MDHEN and CDR2 SYDVKM. V usage is TRBV28 and J usage is TRBJ1-6; 10 bases fit TRBD1. What was sequenced was PBMCs. The origin of this receptor is a young woman in good health and CMV-seronegative. This CDR3 reads CASSPSTTGGLSPLHF. Written as DNA, the CDR3 is TGTGCCAGCAGCCCCTCTACGACAGGGGGCCTGTCACCCCTCCACTTT. Full variable domain (outside the CDR3, taken from reference TRBV28 and TRBJ1-6): DVKVTQSSRYLVKRTGEKVFLECVQDMDHENMFWYRQDPGLGLRLIYFSYDVKMKEKGDIPEGYSVSREKKERFSLILESASTNQTSMYLCASSPSTTGGLSPLHFGNGTRLTVT.